This T cell receptor beta chain originates from a study of PD-1 blockade in classical Hodgkin lymphoma. The table came from immunoSEQ multiplex PCR; TCRdb's copy has only in-frame clones and leaves some out. The sample lists about 25,000 clones; around 84% were seen once. This clone was seen a few times. The length of the CDR3 is 12 residues. CDR1 is SEHNR, CDR2 FQNEAQ, per germline (reference sequence). V lost 4 bases and J lost 10; bases outside the gene matches: 6. Relapses following autologous stem cell transplantation were seen in all patients, with brentuximab vedotin exposure varying. This specimen was peripheral blood mononuclear cells (PBMCs), taken at baseline. This TCR came from a human donor with classical Hodgkin lymphoma. The J gene is TRBJ1-1, the V gene TRBV7-9, with 7 bases identical to TRBD1. Written as DNA, the CDR3 is TGTGCCAGCAGCTCCTCCGCAGGGGGAGCTTTCTTT. It encodes CASSSSAGGAFF.